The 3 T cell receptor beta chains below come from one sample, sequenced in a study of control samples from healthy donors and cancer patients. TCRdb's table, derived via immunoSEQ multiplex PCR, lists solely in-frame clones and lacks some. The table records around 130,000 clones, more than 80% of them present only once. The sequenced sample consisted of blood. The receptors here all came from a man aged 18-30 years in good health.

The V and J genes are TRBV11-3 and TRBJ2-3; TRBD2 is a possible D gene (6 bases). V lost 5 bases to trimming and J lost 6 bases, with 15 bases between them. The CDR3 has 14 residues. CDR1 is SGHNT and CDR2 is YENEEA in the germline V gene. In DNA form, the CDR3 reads TGTGCCAGCAGCCCCGGGACTTCCCGGGATACGCAGTATTTT. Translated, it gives CASSPGTSRDTQYF.

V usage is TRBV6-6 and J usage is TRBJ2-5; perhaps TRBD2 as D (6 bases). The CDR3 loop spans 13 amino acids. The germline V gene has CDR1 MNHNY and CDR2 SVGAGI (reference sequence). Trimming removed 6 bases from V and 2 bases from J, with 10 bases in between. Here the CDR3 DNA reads TGTGCCAGCAGCCGGGACTTACAAGAGACCCAGTACTTC. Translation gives CASSRDLQETQYF.

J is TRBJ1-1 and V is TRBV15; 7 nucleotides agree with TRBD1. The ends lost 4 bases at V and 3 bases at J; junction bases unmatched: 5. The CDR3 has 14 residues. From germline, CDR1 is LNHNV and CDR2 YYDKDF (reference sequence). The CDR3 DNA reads TGTGCCACCAGCACTGACAGGGAGGACACTGAAGCTTTCTTT. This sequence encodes CATSTDREDTEAFF.